The clone carrying this T cell receptor beta chain was counted a few times. Its antigen is not identified. The CDR3 length is 16 residues. The ends lost 2 bases at V and 4 bases at J; junction bases unmatched: 6. The germline V gene encodes CDR1 SGHTA and CDR2 FQGTGA. Cells sorted as Tregs were CD4+, CD25+ and CD127-/low. Full-length variable regions came from constant-region reverse primers plus semi-nested Nested Universal Primer A PCR. MiXCR, run by TCRdb on the 5' RACE reads, gives a single entry per CDR3 protein. This table holds approximately 50,000 distinct CDR3 sequences, less than 25% found once. Study results and caveats: Tumor Treg TCRs overlapped most with tumor naive CD4+ cells. Larger-cohort validation covered only one TCR beta V-J rearrangement.

The chain combines TRBV7-3 with TRBJ2-3; 10 nucleotides agree with TRBD2. The receptor was isolated from a female donor with breast cancer. Sequencing was carried out using tumor-infiltrating Tregs sorted from the breast tumor. CDR3 bases: TGTGCCAGCAGCTTATATCGGCTAGCGGGAGCAGATACGCAGTATTTT. It translates to CASSLYRLAGADTQYF. Supplemented by reference TRBV7-3 and TRBJ2-3, the full variable domain reads GAGVSQTPSNKVTEKGKYVELRCDPISGHTALYWYRQSLGQGPEFLIYFQGTGAADDSGLPNDRFFAVRPEGSVSTLKIQRTERGDSAVYLCASSLYRLAGADTQYFGPGTRLTVL.